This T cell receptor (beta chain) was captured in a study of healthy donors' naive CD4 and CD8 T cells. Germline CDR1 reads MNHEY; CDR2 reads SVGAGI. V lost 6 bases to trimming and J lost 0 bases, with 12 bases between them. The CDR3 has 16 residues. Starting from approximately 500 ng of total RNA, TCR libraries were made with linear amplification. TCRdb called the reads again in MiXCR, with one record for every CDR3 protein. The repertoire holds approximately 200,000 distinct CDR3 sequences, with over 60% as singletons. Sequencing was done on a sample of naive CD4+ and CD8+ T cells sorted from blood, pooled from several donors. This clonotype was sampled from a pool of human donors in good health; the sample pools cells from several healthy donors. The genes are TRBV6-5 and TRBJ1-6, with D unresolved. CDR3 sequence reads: CASSHGPSSYNSPLHF. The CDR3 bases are TGTGCCAGCAGCCACGGACCGAGCTCCTATAATTCACCCCTCCACTTT.